This T cell receptor beta chain was obtained from a study of regulatory T cells in long-lasting Graves disease. Findings and limits, study-wide: It is possible that accuracy was reduced by the small size of the sample.

V lost 6 bases and J lost 3, with 18 bases in between. Germline V gene sequence: CDR1 MNHNS, CDR2 SASEGT. The CDR3 consists of 16 residues. CDR3-region Arm-PCR and iRepertoire HTBI primers produced the TCR beta libraries. Each CDR3 protein gets one entry after TCRdb re-called the multiplex PCR reads with MiXCR. The sample holds hundreds of thousands of distinct CDR3 sequences, approximately 29% seen once. Time point here: persistent/refractory GD, antithyroid drugs over 5 years with positive TRAb. Isolated PBMC RNA provided the starting material for the TCR library. Patients were from an endocrinology department in Xi'an, China. Ten or more counts support this clonotype. No antigen is known for it.

This receptor was identified in a female donor with Graves disease. This chain joins TRBV6-1 and TRBJ1-5; D unclear. The input for sequencing was peripheral blood mononuclear cells (PBMCs), taken when the disease was refractory, from a patient treated with antithyroid drugs. The CDR3 DNA follows: TGTGCCAGCAGACACGAACCAATCACCTCCAATCAGCCCCAGCATTTT. Protein sequence: CASRHEPITSNQPQHF.